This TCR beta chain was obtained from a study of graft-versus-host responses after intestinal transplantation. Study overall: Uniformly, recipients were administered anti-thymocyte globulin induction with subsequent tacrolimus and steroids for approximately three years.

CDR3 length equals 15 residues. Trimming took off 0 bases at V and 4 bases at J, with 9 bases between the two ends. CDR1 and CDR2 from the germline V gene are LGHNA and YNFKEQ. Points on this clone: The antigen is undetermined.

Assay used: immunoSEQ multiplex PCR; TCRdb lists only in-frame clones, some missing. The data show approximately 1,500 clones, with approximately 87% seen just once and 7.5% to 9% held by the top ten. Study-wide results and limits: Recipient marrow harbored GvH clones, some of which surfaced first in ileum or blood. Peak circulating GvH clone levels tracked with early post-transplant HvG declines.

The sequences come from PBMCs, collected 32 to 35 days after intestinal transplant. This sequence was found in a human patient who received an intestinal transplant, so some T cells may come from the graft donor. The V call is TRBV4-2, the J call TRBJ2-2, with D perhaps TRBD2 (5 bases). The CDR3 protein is CASSQDWLATGELFF. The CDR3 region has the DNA TGTGCCAGCAGCCAAGATTGGCTAGCCACCGGGGAGCTGTTTTTT.